Described below is a single TCR beta chain sequence and its context. Looked up from germline, CDR1 is SGHTS and CDR2 is YDEGEE. The CDR3 length is 14 residues. V lost 1 base, J lost 4 bases, and 9 bases lay in between. This specimen comes from a study of technical replicates of blood from a handful of donors. The method was immunoSEQ multiplex PCR; TCRdb's version includes in-frame clones alone and lacks a portion of them. The data show about 75,000 clones, approximately 96% seen once. The V and J genes are TRBV5-8 and TRBJ2-1; no clear D. Source material: T cells isolated from PBMCs. This receptor was obtained from a human donor in good health. CDR3 loop: CASSLSGRYNEQFF. As DNA, the CDR3 is TGTGCCAGCAGCTTGTCGGGTCGGTACAATGAGCAGTTCTTC.